The next 3 T cell receptor beta chains were all read from a single sample in a study of T cell responses to AZD1222 COVID-19 vaccine. The table came from immunoSEQ multiplex PCR; TCRdb's copy has only in-frame clones and leaves some out. Of 150,000 to 160,000 clones listed, more than 75% were seen once; the top ten hold approximately 19%. Source: peripheral blood, taken on day 0 of AZD1222 vaccination. The receptor set was obtained from an adult in good health.

This chain joins TRBV13 and TRBJ2-4; 9 bases map to TRBD1. The CDR3 runs 14 residues. The J segment lost 7 bases and the V segment lost 10 bases, leaving 11 bases of the junction unmatched. From germline, CDR1 is PRHDT and CDR2 FYEKMQ (reference sequence). This CDR3 reads CANAKQGASNIQYF. CDR3 sequence (DNA): TGTGCCAATGCTAAACAGGGGGCTAGCAACATTCAGTACTTC.

V usage is TRBV6-5 and J usage is TRBJ1-6, with D possibly TRBD1 on 6 matching bases. V lost 6 bases to trimming and J lost 6 bases, with 12 bases between them. CDR3 length: 14 residues. CDR1 MNHEY and CDR2 SVGAGI come from the germline V gene. The chain's CDR3 is CASRFTGFNSPLHF. The CDR3, as DNA: TGTGCCAGCAGATTTACAGGGTTTAATTCACCCCTCCACTTT.

The chain links TRBV19 to TRBJ2-7, with D possibly being TRBD1 or TRBD2 (6 bases each). CDR3 length: 16 residues. CDR1 LNHDA and CDR2 SQIVND come from the germline V gene (reference sequence). Trimming left V 3 bases short and J 4 bases short, with 19 bases between. CDR3 sequence (DNA): TGTGCCAGTAGTATCTACCCTGGGGGGCGGCCTTACGAGCAGTACTTC. This sequence encodes CASSIYPGGRPYEQYF.